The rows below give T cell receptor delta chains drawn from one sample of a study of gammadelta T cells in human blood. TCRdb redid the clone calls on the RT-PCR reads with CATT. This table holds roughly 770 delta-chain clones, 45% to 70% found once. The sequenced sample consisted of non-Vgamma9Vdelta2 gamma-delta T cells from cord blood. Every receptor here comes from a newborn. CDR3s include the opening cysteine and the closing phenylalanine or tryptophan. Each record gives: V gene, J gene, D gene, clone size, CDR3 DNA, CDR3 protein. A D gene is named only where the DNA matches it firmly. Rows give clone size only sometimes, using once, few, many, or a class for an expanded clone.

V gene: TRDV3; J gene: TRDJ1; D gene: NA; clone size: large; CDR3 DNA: TGTGCCTTCTCTACCTCCCTACCCACCGATAAACTCATCTTT; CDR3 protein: CAFSTSLPTDKLIF
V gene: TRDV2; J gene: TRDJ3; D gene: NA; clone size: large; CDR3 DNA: TGTGCCTGTGACATCGGGGAACTTACGTTGAACTGTTCCTGGGACACCCGACAGATGTTTTTC; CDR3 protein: CACDIGELTLNCSWDTRQMFF
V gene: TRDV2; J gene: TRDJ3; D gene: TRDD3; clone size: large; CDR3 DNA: TGTGCCTGTGACACTCTCGACTGGGGAGAGGGAGACACCCGACAGATGTTTTTC; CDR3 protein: CACDTLDWGEGDTRQMFF
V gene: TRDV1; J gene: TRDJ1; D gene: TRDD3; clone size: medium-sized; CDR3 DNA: TGTGCTCTTGGGGTAGTCGTCGGAACTGGGGGATCCGATAAACTCATCTTT; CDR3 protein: CALGVVVGTGGSDKLIF
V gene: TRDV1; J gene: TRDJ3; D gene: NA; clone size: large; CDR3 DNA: TGTGCTCTTGGGGCCCCCCCGCCTAAGGTCGGACCCTGGGACACCCGACAGATGTTTTTC; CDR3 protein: CALGAPPPKVGPWDTRQMFF
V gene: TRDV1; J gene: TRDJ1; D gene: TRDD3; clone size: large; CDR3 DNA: TGTGCTCTTGGGGAAGGACCGGGGGATACCTTCGGGGGCCTTAAACTCATCTTT; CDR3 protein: CALGEGPGDTFGGLKLIF
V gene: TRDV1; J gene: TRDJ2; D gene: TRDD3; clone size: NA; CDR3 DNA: TGTGCTCTTGGGGAAATGGCGATGGAACTGGGGGATAAAGCTTTGACAGCACAACTCTTCTTT; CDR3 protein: CALGEMAMELGDKALTAQLFF
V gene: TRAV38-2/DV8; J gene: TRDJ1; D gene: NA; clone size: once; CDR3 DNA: TGTGCTTATAGGAGCGCGTCCTGGGGAGACTACACCGATAAACTCATCTTT; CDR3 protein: CAYRSASWGDYTDKLIF
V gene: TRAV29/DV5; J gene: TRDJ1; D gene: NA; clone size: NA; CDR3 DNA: NA; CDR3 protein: CSVLLCSKRVRRRTGATATLIF
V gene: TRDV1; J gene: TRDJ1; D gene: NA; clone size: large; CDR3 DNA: TGTGCTCTTGGGCCCAGGCCTTCCTTACTACCATTCATTCCTGGGGGTCACATGGCCGATAAACTCATCTTT; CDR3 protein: CALGPRPSLLPFIPGGHMADKLIF
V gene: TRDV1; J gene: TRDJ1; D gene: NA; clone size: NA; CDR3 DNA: TGTGCTCTTGAGGGAACCACCGCAAAGGGGATCAGCGGAACCGATAAACTCATCTTT; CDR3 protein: CALEGTTAKGISGTDKLIF
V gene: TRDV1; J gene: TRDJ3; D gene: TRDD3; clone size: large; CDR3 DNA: TGTGCTCTTAAGGGCTGGGGGAGCTCCTGGGACACCCGACAGATGTTTTTC; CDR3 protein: CALKGWGSSWDTRQMFF
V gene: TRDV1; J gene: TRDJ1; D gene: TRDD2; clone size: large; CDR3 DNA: TGTGCTCTTGGGGACCCTCCTTCCTCAGTAGCCTGCCCGCGAGAACTCATCTTT; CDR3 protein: CALGDPPSSVACPRELIF
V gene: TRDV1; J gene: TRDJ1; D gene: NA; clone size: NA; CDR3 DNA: TGTGCTCTGGGGGAACTCGGTTCAAGGTCGGGGTGGGGCGGTACCACCAATAAACTCATCTTT; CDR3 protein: CALGELGSRSGWGGTTNKLIF
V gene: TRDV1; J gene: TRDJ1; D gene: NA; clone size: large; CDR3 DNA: TGTGCTCTTGGGGACCTACTCTTCCTACCAGCCTACTGGGGGACCCAGTACACCGATAAACTCATCTTT; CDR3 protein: CALGDLLFLPAYWGTQYTDKLIF
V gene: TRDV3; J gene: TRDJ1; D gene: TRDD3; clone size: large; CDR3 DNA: TGTGCCCTTCCTGACTGGGGGACTAACTGGGGAAAACTCATCTTT; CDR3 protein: CALPDWGTNWGKLIF
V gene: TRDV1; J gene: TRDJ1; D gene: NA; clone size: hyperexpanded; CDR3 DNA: TGTGCTCTTGGGGAACACTCTGGGGTCTATCACACCGATAAACTCATCTTT; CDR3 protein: CALGEHSGVYHTDKLIF
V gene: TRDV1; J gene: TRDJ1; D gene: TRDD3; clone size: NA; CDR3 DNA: TGTGCTCTTGTGGGGGATAGGTGGGGACGCGATAAACTCATCTTT; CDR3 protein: CALVGDRWGRDKLIF
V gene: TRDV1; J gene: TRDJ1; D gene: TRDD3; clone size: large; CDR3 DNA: TGTGCTCTTGGCCGTGTGGGGGATAGGTGGGGACGCGATAAACTCATCTTT; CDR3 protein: CALGRVGDRWGRDKLIF